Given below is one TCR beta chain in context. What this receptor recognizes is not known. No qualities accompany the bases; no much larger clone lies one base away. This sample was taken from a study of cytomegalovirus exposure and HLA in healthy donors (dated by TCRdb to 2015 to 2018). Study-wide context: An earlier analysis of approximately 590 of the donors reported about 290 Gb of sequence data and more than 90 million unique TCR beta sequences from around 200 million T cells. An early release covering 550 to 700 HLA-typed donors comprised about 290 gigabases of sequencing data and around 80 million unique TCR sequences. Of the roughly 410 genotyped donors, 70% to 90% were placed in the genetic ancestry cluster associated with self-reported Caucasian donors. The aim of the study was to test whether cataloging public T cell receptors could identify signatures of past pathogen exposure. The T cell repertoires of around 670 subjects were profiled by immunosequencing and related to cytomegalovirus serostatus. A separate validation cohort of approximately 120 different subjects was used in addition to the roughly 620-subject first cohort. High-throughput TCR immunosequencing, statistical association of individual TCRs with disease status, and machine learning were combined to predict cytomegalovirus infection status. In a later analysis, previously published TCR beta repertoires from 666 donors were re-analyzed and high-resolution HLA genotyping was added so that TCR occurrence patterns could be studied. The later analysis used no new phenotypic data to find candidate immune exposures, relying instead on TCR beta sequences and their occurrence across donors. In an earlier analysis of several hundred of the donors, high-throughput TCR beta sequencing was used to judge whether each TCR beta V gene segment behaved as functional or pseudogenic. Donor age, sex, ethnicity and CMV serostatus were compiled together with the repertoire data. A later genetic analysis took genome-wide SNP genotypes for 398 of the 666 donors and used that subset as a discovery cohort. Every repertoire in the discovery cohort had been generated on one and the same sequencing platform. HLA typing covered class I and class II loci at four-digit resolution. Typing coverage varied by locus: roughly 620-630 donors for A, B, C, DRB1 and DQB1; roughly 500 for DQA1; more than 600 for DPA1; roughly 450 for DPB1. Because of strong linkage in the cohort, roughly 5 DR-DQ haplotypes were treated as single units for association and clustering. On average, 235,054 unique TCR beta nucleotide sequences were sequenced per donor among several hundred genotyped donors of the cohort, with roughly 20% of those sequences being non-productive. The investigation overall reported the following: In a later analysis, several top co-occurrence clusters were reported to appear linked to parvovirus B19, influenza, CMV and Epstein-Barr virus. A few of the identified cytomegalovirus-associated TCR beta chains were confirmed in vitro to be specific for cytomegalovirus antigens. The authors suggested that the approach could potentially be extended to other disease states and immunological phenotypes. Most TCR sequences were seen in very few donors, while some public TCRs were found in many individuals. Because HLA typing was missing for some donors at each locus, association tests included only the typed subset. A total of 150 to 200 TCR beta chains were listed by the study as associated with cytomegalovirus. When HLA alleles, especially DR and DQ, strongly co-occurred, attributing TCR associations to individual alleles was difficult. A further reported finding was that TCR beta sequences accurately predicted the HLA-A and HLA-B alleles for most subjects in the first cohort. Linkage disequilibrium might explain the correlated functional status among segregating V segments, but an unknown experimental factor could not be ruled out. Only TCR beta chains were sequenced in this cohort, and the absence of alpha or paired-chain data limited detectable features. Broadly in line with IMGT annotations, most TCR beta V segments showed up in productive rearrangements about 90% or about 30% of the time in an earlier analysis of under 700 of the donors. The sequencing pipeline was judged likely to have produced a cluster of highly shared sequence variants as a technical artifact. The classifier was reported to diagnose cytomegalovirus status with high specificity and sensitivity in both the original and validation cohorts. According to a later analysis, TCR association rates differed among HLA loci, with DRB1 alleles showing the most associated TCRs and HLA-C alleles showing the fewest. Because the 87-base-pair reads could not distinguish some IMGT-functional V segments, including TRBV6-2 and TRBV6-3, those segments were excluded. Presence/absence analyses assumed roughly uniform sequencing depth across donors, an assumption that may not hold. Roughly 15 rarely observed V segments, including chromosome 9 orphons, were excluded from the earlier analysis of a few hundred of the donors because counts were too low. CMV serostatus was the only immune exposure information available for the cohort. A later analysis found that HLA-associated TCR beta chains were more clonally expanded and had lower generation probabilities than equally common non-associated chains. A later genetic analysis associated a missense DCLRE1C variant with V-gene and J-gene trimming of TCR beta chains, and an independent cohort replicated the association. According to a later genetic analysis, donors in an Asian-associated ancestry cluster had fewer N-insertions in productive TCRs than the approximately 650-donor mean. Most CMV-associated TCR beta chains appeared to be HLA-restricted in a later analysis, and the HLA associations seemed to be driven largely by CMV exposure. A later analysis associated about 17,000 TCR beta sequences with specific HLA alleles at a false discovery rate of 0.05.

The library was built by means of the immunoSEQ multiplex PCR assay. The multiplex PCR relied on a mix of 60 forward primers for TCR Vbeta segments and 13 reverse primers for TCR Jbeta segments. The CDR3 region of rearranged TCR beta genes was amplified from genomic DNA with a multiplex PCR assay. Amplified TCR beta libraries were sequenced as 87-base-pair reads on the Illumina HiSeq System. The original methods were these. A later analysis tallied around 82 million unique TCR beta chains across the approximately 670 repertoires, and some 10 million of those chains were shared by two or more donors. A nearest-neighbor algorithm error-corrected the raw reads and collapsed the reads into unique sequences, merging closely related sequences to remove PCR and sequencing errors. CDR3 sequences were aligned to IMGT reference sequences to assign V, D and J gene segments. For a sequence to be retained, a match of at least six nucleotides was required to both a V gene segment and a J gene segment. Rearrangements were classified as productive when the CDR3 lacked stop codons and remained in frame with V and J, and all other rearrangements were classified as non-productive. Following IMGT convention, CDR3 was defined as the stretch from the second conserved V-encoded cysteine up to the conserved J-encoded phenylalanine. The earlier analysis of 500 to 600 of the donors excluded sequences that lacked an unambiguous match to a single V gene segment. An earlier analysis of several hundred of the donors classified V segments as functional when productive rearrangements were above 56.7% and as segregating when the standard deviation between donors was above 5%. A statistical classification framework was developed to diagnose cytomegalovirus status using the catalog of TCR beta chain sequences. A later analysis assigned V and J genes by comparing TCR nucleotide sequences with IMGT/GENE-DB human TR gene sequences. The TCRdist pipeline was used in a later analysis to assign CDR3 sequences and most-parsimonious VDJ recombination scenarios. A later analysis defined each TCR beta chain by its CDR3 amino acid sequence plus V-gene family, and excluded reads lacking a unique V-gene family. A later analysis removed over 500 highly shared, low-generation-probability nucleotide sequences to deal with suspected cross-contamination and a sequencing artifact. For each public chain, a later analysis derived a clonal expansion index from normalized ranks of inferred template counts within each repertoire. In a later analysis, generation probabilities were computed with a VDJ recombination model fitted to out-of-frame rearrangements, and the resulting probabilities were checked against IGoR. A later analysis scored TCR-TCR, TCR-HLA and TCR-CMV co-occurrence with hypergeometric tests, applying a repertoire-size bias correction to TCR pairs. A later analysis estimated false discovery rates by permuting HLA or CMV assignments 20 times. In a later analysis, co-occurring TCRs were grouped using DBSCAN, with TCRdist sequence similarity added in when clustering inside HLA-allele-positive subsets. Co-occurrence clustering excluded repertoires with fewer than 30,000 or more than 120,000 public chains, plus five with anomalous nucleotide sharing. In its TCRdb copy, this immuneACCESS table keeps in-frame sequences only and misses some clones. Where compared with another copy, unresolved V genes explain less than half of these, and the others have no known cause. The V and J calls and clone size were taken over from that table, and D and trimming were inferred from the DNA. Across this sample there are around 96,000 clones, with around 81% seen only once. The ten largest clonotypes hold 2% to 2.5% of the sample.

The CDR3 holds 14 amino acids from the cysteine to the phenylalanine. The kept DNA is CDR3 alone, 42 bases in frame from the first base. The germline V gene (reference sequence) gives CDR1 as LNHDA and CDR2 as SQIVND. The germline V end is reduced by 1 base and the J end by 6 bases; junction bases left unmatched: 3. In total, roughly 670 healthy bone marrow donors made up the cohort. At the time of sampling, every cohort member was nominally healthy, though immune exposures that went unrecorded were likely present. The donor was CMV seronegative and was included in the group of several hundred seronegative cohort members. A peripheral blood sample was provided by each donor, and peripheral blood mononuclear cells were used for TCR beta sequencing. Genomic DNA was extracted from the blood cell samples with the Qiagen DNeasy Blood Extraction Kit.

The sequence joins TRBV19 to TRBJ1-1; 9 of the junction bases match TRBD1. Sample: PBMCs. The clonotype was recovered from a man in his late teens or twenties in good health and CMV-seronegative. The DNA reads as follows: TGTGCCAGTAGTATAGGCGACAGGGGGTCTGAAGCTTTCTTT. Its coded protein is CASSIGDRGSEAFF.